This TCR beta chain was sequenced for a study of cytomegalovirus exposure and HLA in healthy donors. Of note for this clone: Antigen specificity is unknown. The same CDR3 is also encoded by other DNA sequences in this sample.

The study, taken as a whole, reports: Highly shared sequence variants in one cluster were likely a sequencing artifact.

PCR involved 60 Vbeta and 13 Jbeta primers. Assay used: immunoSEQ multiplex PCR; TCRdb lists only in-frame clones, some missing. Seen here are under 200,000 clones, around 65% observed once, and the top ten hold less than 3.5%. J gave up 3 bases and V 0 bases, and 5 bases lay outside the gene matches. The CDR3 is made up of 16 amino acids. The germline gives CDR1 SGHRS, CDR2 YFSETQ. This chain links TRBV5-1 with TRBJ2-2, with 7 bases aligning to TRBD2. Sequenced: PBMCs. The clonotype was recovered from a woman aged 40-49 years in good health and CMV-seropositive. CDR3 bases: TGCGCCAGCAGCTTGGATGTGACTAGCTACACCGGGGAGCTGTTTTTT. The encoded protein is CASSLDVTSYTGELFF.